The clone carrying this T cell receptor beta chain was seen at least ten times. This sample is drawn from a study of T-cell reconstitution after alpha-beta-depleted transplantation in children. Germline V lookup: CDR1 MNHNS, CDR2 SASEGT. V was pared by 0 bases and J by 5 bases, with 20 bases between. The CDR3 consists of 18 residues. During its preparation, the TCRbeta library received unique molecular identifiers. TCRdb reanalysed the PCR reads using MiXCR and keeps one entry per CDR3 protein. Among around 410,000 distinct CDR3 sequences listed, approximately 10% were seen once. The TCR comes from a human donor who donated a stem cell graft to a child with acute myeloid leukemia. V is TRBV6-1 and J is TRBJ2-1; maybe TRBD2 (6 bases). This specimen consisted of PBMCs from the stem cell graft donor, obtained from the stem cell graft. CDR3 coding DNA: TGTGCCAGCAGTGAAGCTGGCGGCCACTATGGGGGGAACAATGAGCAGTTCTTC. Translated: CASSEAGGHYGGNNEQFF.